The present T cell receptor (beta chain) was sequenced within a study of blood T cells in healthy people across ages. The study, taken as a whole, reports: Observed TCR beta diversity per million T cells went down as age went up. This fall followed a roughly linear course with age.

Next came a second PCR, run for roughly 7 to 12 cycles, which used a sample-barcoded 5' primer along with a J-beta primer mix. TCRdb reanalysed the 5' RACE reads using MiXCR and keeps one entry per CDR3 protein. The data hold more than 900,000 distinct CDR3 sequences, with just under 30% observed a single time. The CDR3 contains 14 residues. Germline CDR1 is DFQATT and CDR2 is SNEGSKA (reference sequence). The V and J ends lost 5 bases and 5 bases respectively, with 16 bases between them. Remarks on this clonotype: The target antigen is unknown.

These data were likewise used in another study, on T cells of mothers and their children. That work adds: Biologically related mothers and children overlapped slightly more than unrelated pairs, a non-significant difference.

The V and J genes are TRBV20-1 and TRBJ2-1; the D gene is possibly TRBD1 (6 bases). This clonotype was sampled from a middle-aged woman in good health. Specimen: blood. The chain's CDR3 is CSAGLGATHNEQFF. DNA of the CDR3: TGCAGTGCTGGACTGGGGGCGACGCACAATGAGCAGTTCTTC.